These T cell receptor beta chains were read from a single sample in a study of blood T cell repertoires in COVID-19. Only in-frame clones appear in the TCRdb table, and some are missing; sequencing was by immunoSEQ multiplex PCR. The sample records about 200,000 clones, approximately 80% being singletons. Sequenced: peripheral blood. These receptors all come from a human donor in a cohort sampled during active COVID-19. Each CDR3 is given with its conserved first and last residue. The order of the fields is V gene, D gene, CDR3 length, J gene, clone size, CDR3 protein, CDR3 DNA. The D gene is left open where the match is weak. Some rows mark clone size as missing; the rest say once, few, many or name a class of expanded clone.

TRBV5-6,NA,14,TRBJ2-7,many,CASSLWQGGNEQYF,TGTGCCAGCAGCTTGTGGCAGGGAGGTAACGAGCAGTACTTC
TRBV6-6,TRBD2,15,TRBJ2-7,NA,CASSPQGLPVYEQYF,TGTGCCAGCAGTCCCCAGGGACTACCTGTCTACGAGCAGTACTTC
TRBV13,NA,14,TRBJ1-5,many,CASSRGGPDQPQHF,TGTGCCAGCAGCCGGGGAGGGCCGGATCAGCCCCAGCATTTT
TRBV3-1/TRBV3-2,NA,15,TRBJ1-1,once,CASSQVGGYYTEAFF,TGTGCCAGCAGCCAAGTCGGGGGGTATTACACTGAAGCTTTCTTT
TRBV28,TRBD2,14,TRBJ2-7,NA,CASGSGSPPGEQYF,TGTGCCAGCGGTAGCGGGAGCCCGCCGGGAGAGCAGTACTTC
TRBV14,NA,14,TRBJ2-6,NA,CASSLQWGANVLTF,TGTGCCAGCAGCCTCCAGTGGGGGGCCAACGTCCTGACTTTC
TRBV19,NA,15,TRBJ2-7,NA,CASSISGGAAGEQYF,TGTGCCAGTAGTATATCTGGGGGAGCCGCGGGGGAGCAGTACTTC
TRBV6-6,NA,12,TRBJ1-1,once,CASRPAYTEAFF,TGTGCCAGCAGGCCCGCGTACACTGAAGCTTTCTTT
TRBV2,TRBD1,12,TRBJ2-4,once,CASSKDRVIQYF,TGTGCCAGCTCCAAGGACAGGGTCATTCAGTACTTC
TRBV24-1,NA,15,TRBJ2-7,NA,CATSDATGNLYEQYF,TGTGCCACCAGTGATGCCACAGGGAACCTATACGAGCAGTACTTC
TRBV18,NA,14,TRBJ1-2,NA,CASSPLDSNYGYTF,TGTGCCAGCTCACCACTGGACAGTAACTATGGCTACACCTTC
TRBV10-3,TRBD1,14,TRBJ2-7,NA,CAIASDRGSYEQYF,TGTGCCATCGCGTCGGACAGGGGTTCCTACGAGCAGTACTTC
TRBV2,NA,12,TRBJ1-1,NA,CASYRVNTEAFF,TGTGCCAGCTACAGGGTGAACACTGAAGCTTTCTTT
TRBV18,TRBD1,15,TRBJ1-1,NA,CASSPGTGTNTEAFF,TGTGCCAGCTCACCCGGGACAGGGACGAACACTGAAGCTTTCTTT
TRBV7-7,TRBD1,13,TRBJ1-1,NA,CASSLDRGTEAFF,TGTGCCAGCAGCTTAGACAGGGGCACTGAAGCTTTCTTT
TRBV10-2,NA,11,TRBJ2-7,NA,CASSLSYEQYF,TGCGCCAGCAGCCTCTCCTACGAGCAGTACTTC
TRBV7-9,NA,14,TRBJ2-7,NA,CASSSGHSSYEQYF,TGTGCCAGCAGCTCGGGACATAGCTCCTACGAGCAGTACTTC
TRBV5-1,TRBD1,15,TRBJ2-5,once,CASSWGQGAWETQYF,TGCGCCAGCAGCTGGGGACAGGGGGCTTGGGAGACCCAGTACTTC
TRBV7-8,TRBD1,14,TRBJ2-7,NA,CASSAEGGAYEQYF,TGTGCCAGCAGCGCGGAAGGGGGCGCCTACGAGCAGTACTTC
TRBV29-1,TRBD1,17,TRBJ2-3,NA,CSVERWMGTGVVDTQYF,TGCAGCGTTGAAAGGTGGATGGGGACAGGGGTGGTAGATACGCAGTATTTT
TRBV5-1,TRBD2,15,TRBJ2-5,NA,CASSTTSGSEETQYF,TGCGCCAGCAGCACCACTAGCGGGAGTGAAGAGACCCAGTACTTC
TRBV19,NA,13,TRBJ1-5,NA,CASSTGGNQPQHF,TGTGCCAGCTCTACGGGGGGCAATCAGCCCCAGCATTTT
TRBV29-1,NA,13,TRBJ2-3,NA,CSALGGKTDTQYF,TGCAGCGCCTTAGGGGGAAAGACAGATACGCAGTATTTT
TRBV24-1,NA,16,TRBJ2-3,NA,CATSDPQRSSTDTQYF,TGTGCCACCAGTGATCCCCAGCGGTCTAGCACAGATACGCAGTATTTT
TRBV7-8,TRBD1,13,TRBJ1-6,NA,CASRGQDNSPLHF,TGTGCCAGCAGAGGACAGGATAATTCACCCCTCCACTTT
TRBV28,NA,15,TRBJ2-5,NA,CASSFVPRQGETQYF,TGTGCCAGCAGTTTTGTGCCCCGCCAGGGAGAGACCCAGTACTTC
TRBV12-3/TRBV12-4,NA,12,TRBJ2-1,NA,CASSLAPGLQFF,TGTGCCAGCAGTTTAGCACCGGGACTCCAGTTCTTC
TRBV3-1/TRBV3-2,TRBD2,19,TRBJ2-7,NA,CASSHTPGTSGSYNYEQYF,TGTGCCAGCAGCCATACCCCCGGGACTAGCGGGAGCTACAACTACGAGCAGTACTTC
TRBV18,TRBD2,15,TRBJ2-1,once,CASSPSGGSYNEQFF,TGTGCCAGCTCACCAAGCGGGGGGTCCTACAATGAGCAGTTCTTC
TRBV19,TRBD2,16,TRBJ2-1,once,CASRSGTTQIYNEQFF,TGTGCCAGTAGATCCGGGACTACACAAATATACAATGAGCAGTTCTTC
TRBV19,NA,14,TRBJ2-7,NA,CASSLGRRVDEQYF,TGTGCCAGTAGTCTGGGGCGCCGGGTGGACGAGCAGTACTTC
TRBV5-6,NA,16,TRBJ2-2,NA,CASSRWVHQGSGELFF,TGTGCCAGCAGCCGTTGGGTCCACCAGGGATCCGGGGAGCTGTTTTTT
TRBV7-2,TRBD2,13,TRBJ2-7,NA,CASSQGREGEQYF,TGTGCCAGCAGCCAAGGGCGGGAGGGGGAGCAGTACTTC
TRBV28,NA,10,TRBJ2-7,NA,CASGHYEQYF,TGTGCCAGCGGCCACTACGAGCAGTACTTC
TRBV29-1,TRBD1,13,TRBJ2-5,NA,CSVGGGPQETQYF,TGCAGCGTTGGAGGGGGCCCCCAAGAGACCCAGTACTTC
TRBV19,NA,13,TRBJ2-7,NA,CASSITFTYEQYF,TGTGCCAGTAGTATAACATTCACCTACGAGCAGTACTTC
TRBV14,NA,13,TRBJ2-7,NA,CASKGTNTYEQYF,TGTGCCAGCAAAGGGACAAACACCTACGAGCAGTACTTC
TRBV6-6,TRBD2,14,TRBJ2-7,NA,CASRGLAERYEQYF,TGTGCCAGCAGGGGACTAGCGGAACGCTACGAGCAGTACTTC
TRBV5-1,TRBD2,18,TRBJ2-1,NA,CASSLSSFTGGPDNEQFF,TGCGCCAGCAGCTTGTCCTCTTTTACGGGAGGGCCCGATAATGAGCAGTTCTTC
TRBV29-1,NA,13,TRBJ2-7,once,CSVEWEASYEQYF,TGCAGCGTTGAATGGGAGGCCAGCTACGAGCAGTACTTC
TRBV27,TRBD1,15,TRBJ1-5,NA,CASSRDRGRNQPQHF,TGTGCCAGCAGTCGGGACAGGGGGCGCAATCAGCCCCAGCATTTT
TRBV30,NA,13,TRBJ1-5,NA,CAWSVQLNQPQHF,TGTGCCTGGAGTGTACAGTTGAATCAGCCCCAGCATTTT
TRBV29-1,NA,12,TRBJ2-2,NA,CSVRGGTGELFF,TGCAGCGTTAGGGGTGGCACCGGGGAGCTGTTTTTT
TRBV5-1,TRBD1,17,TRBJ2-7,NA,CASSFDTRQGAGYEQYF,TGCGCCAGCAGCTTTGATACCAGACAGGGGGCCGGGTACGAGCAGTACTTC
TRBV2,TRBD1,15,TRBJ1-5,NA,CASRETGVGNQPQHF,TGTGCCAGCAGAGAGACAGGGGTCGGCAATCAGCCCCAGCATTTT
TRBV15,NA,14,TRBJ2-7,once,CATSRDQGSYEQYF,TGTGCCACCAGCAGAGATCAGGGCTCCTACGAGCAGTACTTC
TRBV2,TRBD2,13,TRBJ2-5,NA,CASRREGQETQYF,TGTGCCAGCAGGAGGGAGGGGCAAGAGACCCAGTACTTC
TRBV28,TRBD1,16,TRBJ2-3,NA,CASSSSGTGNRGPQYF,TGTGCCAGCAGTTCGTCCGGGACAGGGAATCGGGGACCGCAGTATTTT
TRBV28,NA,17,TRBJ1-2,few,CASNNAFFPQVSYGYTF,TGTGCCAGCAACAATGCCTTTTTTCCTCAGGTTAGCTATGGCTACACCTTC
TRBV29-1,TRBD1,14,TRBJ2-7,NA,CSVTGTGGRYEQYF,TGCAGCGTGACCGGGACAGGGGGCCGGTACGAGCAGTACTTC
TRBV7-9,NA,14,TRBJ2-2,NA,CASSRLFSGGELFF,TGTGCCAGCAGCCGACTATTCTCTGGCGGGGAGCTGTTTTTT